This section outlines one T cell receptor beta chain sequence together with its context. TCRdb keeps only in-frame clones here, not all; method: immunoSEQ multiplex PCR. The data contain 150,000 or so clones, approximately 94% of them singletons. This sample stems from a study of control samples from healthy donors and cancer patients. This CDR3 comprises 16 residues. V lost 3 bases and J lost 4; bases outside the gene matches: 8. Germline values: CDR1 SGHRS, CDR2 YFSETQ. Source material: blood. This clonotype was sampled from a young man in good health. This chain links TRBV5-1 with TRBJ2-7, with 12 bases fitting TRBD2. CDR3 residues: CASSSTTSGRTYEQYF. The CDR3 DNA is TGCGCCAGCAGCTCCACTACTAGCGGGAGGACTTACGAGCAGTACTTC.